The following is a T cell receptor beta chain sequence with its context. The table came from immunoSEQ multiplex PCR; TCRdb's copy has only in-frame clones and leaves some out. Found here are about 400,000 clones, about 88% of them singletons; the top ten hold roughly 3.1%. This entry belongs to a study of blood T cell repertoires in COVID-19. Germline V gives CDR1 ENHRY, CDR2 SYGVKD. The germline V and J ends were trimmed by 0 bases and 5 bases, with 11 bases remaining between them. The CDR3 is made up of 14 amino acids. Sequencing was done on a sample of peripheral blood. The source of this sequence is a human donor in a cohort sampled during active COVID-19. The chain uses TRBV10-3 and TRBJ2-7; the D gene is possibly TRBD1 (5 bases). The CDR3 coding sequence is TGTGCCATCAGTGAGTCTAGAGAACAGGACGAGCAGTACTTC. Protein sequence: CAISESREQDEQYF.